Listed here are 22 T cell receptor beta chains from one sample, sequenced in a study of CD8+ T cells in alopecia areata. Sorting used CD4, CD8alpha, NKG2D, NKG2ACE and other markers on pooled cutaneous lymph node cells. Reverse transcribed after extraction, RNA yielded cDNA as the sequencing template. The table came from immunoSEQ multiplex PCR; TCRdb's copy has only in-frame clones and leaves some out. The sample contains about 2,200 clones, none of them singletons. Sample: CD8+ T cells sorted from a lymph node. The receptors shown here come from a C3H/HeJ mouse with alopecia areata. For the strain, the MHC haplotype given is H2-k.

Comments on this clone: All gene names here are mouse names. The DNA ends 4 residues before the CDR3 does, and the rest of the CDR3 is filled in from the germline J gene. The rearrangement joins TRBV12-1 to TRBJ2-1, with a tentative D call TRBD2 (6 bases). Germline lookup yields CDR1 SGHSN and CDR2 HYEKVE. V was shortened by 4 bases and J by 0 bases, with 12 bases between the two germline ends. The CDR3 has 15 amino acids. CDR3 DNA (partial): TGTGCCAGCTCCCCATACTGGGTTAACTATGCT. It specifies CASSPYWVNYA. The full CDR3 sequence reads CASSPYWVNYAEQFF.

About this clone: Germline and genes here are mouse. The read gets to within 4 residues of the CDR3 end, and the germline J gene fills in the rest. V usage is TRBV3 and J usage is TRBJ1-1, with 8 bases that match TRBD1. Germline V gene data show CDR1 as SNHLY and CDR2 as FYNGKV (reference sequence). The CDR3 spans 15 residues. J was trimmed by 0 bases and V by 2 bases; bases with no gene match: 2. CDR3 DNA, as far as it was read: TGTGCCAGCAGCTTACTGGGACAGGCAAACACA. It is translated as CASSLLGQANT. The full CDR3 protein reads CASSLLGQANTEVFF.

By sample share, this clone is large. Gene names follow the mouse nomenclature. The CDR3 is cut off 4 residues early in the read; its end comes from the germline J gene. This chain connects TRBV19 to TRBJ2-1, with D perhaps matching TRBD1 (6 bases). Per the germline V gene, CDR1 is FNHDT and CDR2 is SITEND (reference sequence). V lost 4 bases to trimming and J lost 4 bases, with 9 bases between them. The CDR3 is 13 amino acids. The sequenced CDR3 bases are TGTGCCAGCAGTTCGGACAGTTATGCT. Translated, it gives CASSSDSYA. The CDR3 in full is CASSSDSYAEQFF.

This clone was counted many times. Germline and genes: mouse. The read is 4 residues too short to cover the CDR3 end, so that end is filled in from the germline J gene. The V gene is TRBV12-1, the J gene TRBJ2-3; 7 nucleotides align to TRBD2. CDR3 size: 17 residues. CDR1 SGHSN and CDR2 HYEKVE come from the germline V gene. Trimming at V came to 1 base and at J to 0 bases, leaving 9 bases not matched to a gene. CDR3 region: CASSLYGLDSSAETLYF. CDR3 bases read: TGTGCCAGCTCTCTTTACGGACTGGACTCTAGTGCAGAA. Full variable domain (outside the CDR3, taken from reference TRBV12-1 and TRBJ2-3): DSGVVQSPRHIIKEKGGRSVLTCIPISGHSNVVWYQQTLGKELKFLIQHYEKVERDKGFLPSRFSVQQFDDYHSEMNMSALELEDSAMYFCASSLYGLDSSAETLYFGSGTRLTVL.

There are many counts of this clone. The germline and genes are mouse ones. The sequenced fragment ends 4 residues before the CDR3 boundary, so the rest is inferred from the germline J gene. The chain uses TRBV1 and TRBJ2-1; 8 positions match TRBD2. Germline V gene sequence: CDR1 NSQYPW, CDR2 LRSPGD (reference sequence). J was trimmed by 0 bases and V by 0 bases; bases with no gene match: 1. CDR3 size: 16 residues. This CDR3 is CTCSAEGGRNYAEQFF. The CDR3 DNA, read in part, is TGCACCTGCAGTGCAGAGGGGGGGCGTAACTATGCT.

Comment on this clone: Any gene name here is a mouse gene name. The read gets to within 4 residues of the CDR3 end, and the germline J gene fills in the rest. This chain links TRBV19 with TRBJ2-3; D gene ambiguous. Germline CDR1 reads FNHDT; CDR2 reads SITEND (reference sequence). This CDR3 region has 13 residues. Trimming pared 5 bases from V and 0 bases from J, leaving 7 bases between. CDR3 bases read: TGTGCCAGCAGCCCTGGTAGTGCAGAA. It specifies CASSPGSAE. The entire CDR3 protein reads CASSPGSAETLYF.

The sample holds a few counts of this clone. The gene names here belong to mouse. The read terminates 4 residues ahead of where the CDR3 ends, so the germline J gene completes it. The V and J genes are TRBV29 and TRBJ2-5; 7 nucleotides agree with TRBD1. The CDR3 length is 14 residues. In germline, CDR1 is MSHET, CDR2 SYDVDS. This CDR3 reads CASSARQGADTQYF. The CDR3 bases that were read are TGTGCTAGCAGTGCTCGACAGGGTGCAGAC.

The table lists this clone with a few counts. The gene symbols are mouse symbols. Sequencing ends 4 residues short of the CDR3 end; the germline J gene provides the rest. V gene TRBV5 combines with J gene TRBJ2-7; possibly TRBD1 for D (5 bases). Per germline, CDR1 LGHNA and CDR2 YNLKQL (reference sequence). V gave up 2 bases and J gave up 0 bases, with 11 bases separating them. The CDR3 contains 15 residues. CDR3 bases read: TGTGCCAGCAGCCAACATTCAGGGAGCTCCTAT. Translating gives CASSQHSGSSY. The whole CDR3 protein is CASSQHSGSSYEQYF.

This clone was detected only a few times. These gene names are mouse names. Read data end 4 residues before the CDR3 end; the end is taken from the germline J gene. This rearrangement joins TRBV5 to TRBJ2-7, with D possibly matching TRBD2 (6 bases). This CDR3 is 14 amino acids long. From germline, CDR1 is LGHNA and CDR2 YNLKQL (reference sequence). The V end lost 0 bases, the J end lost 2 bases, and 8 bases lay between the germline ends. This CDR3 is CASSQDGGPYEQYF. The CDR3 bases that were read are TGTGCCAGCAGCCAAGATGGGGGTCCCTAT.

The sample holds many counts of this clone. The listed genes are named as in mouse. The observed sequence ends 4 residues before the CDR3 terminus, with the missing tail filled in from the germline J gene. The chain uses TRBV13-3 and TRBJ2-7; D is undetermined. This CDR3 spans 13 amino acids. Germline V gene data show CDR1 as NNHDY and CDR2 as SYVADS. V lost 6 bases and J lost 0, with 10 bases in between. Incomplete CDR3 DNA: TGTGCCAGCAAAGACAAAAGCTCCTAT. It is translated as CASKDKSSY. The full CDR3 is CASKDKSSYEQYF.

In this sample, this clone turned up many times. The gene names given are mouse names. The CDR3 goes on 4 residues after the read ends, and that part is filled in from the germline J gene. The chain links TRBV13-3 to TRBJ2-2; 10 bases agree with TRBD1. The ends lost 5 bases at V and 4 bases at J; junction bases unmatched: 8. Germline V gene sequence: CDR1 NNHDY, CDR2 SYVADS. CDR3 length: 16 amino acids. CDR3 bases read: TGTGCCAGCAGGGCCGACAGGGGGCAGGGCACCGGG. Translating gives CASRADRGQGTG. The full CDR3 sequence reads CASRADRGQGTGQLYF.

This clone was picked up a small number of times. The listed genes are named as in mouse. The CDR3 spells CASSQTGSQNTLYF. CDR3 DNA (partial): TGTGCCAGCAGCCAAACAGGGAGTCAAAAC. The gene calls are TRBV5 and TRBJ2-4; a weak D match, TRBD1 (6 bases). The CDR3 extends 4 residues past the end of the read, so its final part is completed from the germline J gene. The germline V and J ends were trimmed by 2 bases and 0 bases, with 6 bases remaining between them. From germline, CDR1 is LGHNA and CDR2 YNLKQL (reference sequence). The CDR3 consists of 14 residues.

Details on this clone: Mouse germline and gene names are used. The read is 4 residues too short to cover the CDR3 end, so that end is filled in from the germline J gene. The rearrangement uses TRBV13-2 and TRBJ2-1; 10 nucleotides line up with TRBD2. Germline assignment: CDR1 NNHNN and CDR2 SYGAGS (reference sequence). CDR3 length: 18 residues. After removal of 2 bases from V and 1 base from J, the junction contained 9 bases not matched to a gene. The part of the CDR3 DNA that was read is TGTGCCAGCGGTGAACGACTGGGGGGCGGGGGAAACTATGCT. It yields the protein CASGERLGGGGNYA. The complete CDR3 reads CASGERLGGGGNYAEQFF.

The sample holds many counts of this clone. Gene labels here are mouse ones. The read halts 4 residues ahead of the CDR3 end, with the missing end drawn from the germline J gene. V is TRBV19 and J is TRBJ2-1; a weak D match, TRBD1 (5 bases). This CDR3 comprises 12 residues. Germline values: CDR1 FNHDT, CDR2 SITEND (reference sequence). The DNA read from the CDR3 is TGTGCCAGCAGTCTCCAGGGAACT. This gives the protein CASSLQGT. The entire CDR3 reads CASSLQGTEQFF.

In this sample, this clone turned up a few times. The genes are named according to mouse. The sequence runs out 3 residues before the end of the CDR3; the remainder is reconstructed from the germline J gene. The chain employs TRBV13-1 and TRBJ1-6, with 8 bases that match TRBD1. TRBJ1-6 is marked as an open reading frame, function uncertain. Germline CDR1 reads NSHNY; CDR2 reads SYGAGN. The ends lost 3 bases at V and 10 bases at J; junction bases unmatched: 3. The length of the CDR3 is 13 residues. CDR3: CASSADRGSPLYF. Partial CDR3 DNA: TGTGCCAGCAGTGCCGACAGGGGATCGCCC.

In its sample, this clone ranks as medium-sized. Gene names are the mouse ones. The CDR3 goes on 4 residues after the read ends, and that part is filled in from the germline J gene. The rearrangement links TRBV1 to TRBJ1-2; weak D call: TRBD1 (5 bases). V lost 0 bases and J lost 2, with 10 bases in between. The CDR3 totals 15 residues. Germline V gene lookup returns CDR1 NSQYPW and CDR2 LRSPGD (reference sequence). The CDR3 bases that were read are TGCACCTGCAGTGCAGAAAGGACAATCAACTCC. Protein product: CTCSAERTINS. The entire CDR3 sequence reads CTCSAERTINSDYTF.

This clone was recorded at least ten times. Any gene name here is a mouse gene name. The covered CDR3 bases are TGTGCCAGCGGTGATGCTATCCTGGGGGTTTAT. It translates to CASGDAILGVY. The entire CDR3 protein reads CASGDAILGVYEQYF. The chain combines TRBV13-2 with TRBJ2-7; 7 bases map to TRBD2. The read stops 4 residues short of the end of the CDR3; the missing end is completed from the germline J gene. The CDR3 extends over 15 amino acids. Per germline, CDR1 NNHNN and CDR2 SYGAGS (reference sequence).

Worth noting for this clone: The gene symbols are mouse symbols. The read halts 4 residues ahead of the CDR3 end, with the missing end drawn from the germline J gene. The chain joins TRBV5 to TRBJ2-1; 9 nucleotides line up with TRBD2. Germline CDR1 and CDR2: LGHNA and YNLKQL (reference sequence). The CDR3 sequence is 15 residues long. Losses at the gene ends were 4 bases for V and 3 bases for J; bases not matched to a gene: 4. The covered CDR3 bases are TGTGCCAGCAGCCCTCCGGGACTGGGCTATGCT. It yields the protein CASSPPGLGYA. The full-length CDR3 reads as CASSPPGLGYAEQFF.

Turning to this clone: Germline and genes here are mouse. The CDR3 reads CASSDGLGGRADTQYF. The part of the CDR3 DNA that was read is TGTGCCAGCAGTGATGGACTGGGGGGGCGCGCTGAC. The V and J genes are TRBV13-3 and TRBJ2-5, with 12 bases aligning to TRBD2. The CDR3 end is not reached by the read, which stops 4 residues before it; the germline J gene fills it in. The CDR3 is 16 amino acids. Germline V lookup: CDR1 NNHDY, CDR2 SYVADS.

This clone was observed many times. Gene names are mouse gene names. The missing CDR3 end, 4 residues past where the read stops, is filled in from the germline J gene. This sequence joins TRBV16 and TRBJ2-7, with D unclear. The CDR3 covers 12 residues. Germline V gene lookup returns CDR1 SGHSA and CDR2 FRNQAP. This CDR3 reads CASSLDRYEQYF. The CDR3 DNA, read in part, is TGTGCAAGCAGCTTAGACAGGTAT. The full variable domain, rest sourced from reference TRBV16 and TRBJ2-7, is NAGVIQTPRHKVTGKGQEATLWCEPISGHSAVFWYRQTIVQGLEFLTYFRNQAPIDDSGMPKERFSAQMPNQSHSTLKIQSTQPQDSAVYLCASSLDRYEQYFGPGTRLTVL.

In its sample, this clone was seen many times. Gene names refer to mouse genes. The read ends 4 residues early relative to the CDR3; the germline J gene fills the gap. The genes are TRBV13-1 and TRBJ2-1; TRBD1 might be the D (6 bases). This CDR3 is built from 15 residues. The ends were cut back, 1 base at V and 2 bases at J, with 10 bases in the middle. Germline CDR1 and CDR2: NSHNY and SYGAGN. CDR3 region: CASSDPGQYYAEQFF. The DNA read from the CDR3 is TGTGCCAGCAGTGATCCGGGACAATACTATGCT.

As to this clone: Genes here carry mouse names. The CDR3 extends 4 residues past the end of the read, so its final part is completed from the germline J gene. This rearrangement joins TRBV13-2 to TRBJ2-7; 8 positions match TRBD2. V gave up 1 base and J gave up 2 bases; unmatched junction bases: 2. This CDR3 spans 14 amino acids. Germline CDR1 is NNHNN and CDR2 is SYGAGS (reference sequence). The CDR3 spells CASGDPGGTYEQYF. The DNA read from the CDR3 is TGTGCCAGCGGTGATCCTGGGGGGACCTAT.